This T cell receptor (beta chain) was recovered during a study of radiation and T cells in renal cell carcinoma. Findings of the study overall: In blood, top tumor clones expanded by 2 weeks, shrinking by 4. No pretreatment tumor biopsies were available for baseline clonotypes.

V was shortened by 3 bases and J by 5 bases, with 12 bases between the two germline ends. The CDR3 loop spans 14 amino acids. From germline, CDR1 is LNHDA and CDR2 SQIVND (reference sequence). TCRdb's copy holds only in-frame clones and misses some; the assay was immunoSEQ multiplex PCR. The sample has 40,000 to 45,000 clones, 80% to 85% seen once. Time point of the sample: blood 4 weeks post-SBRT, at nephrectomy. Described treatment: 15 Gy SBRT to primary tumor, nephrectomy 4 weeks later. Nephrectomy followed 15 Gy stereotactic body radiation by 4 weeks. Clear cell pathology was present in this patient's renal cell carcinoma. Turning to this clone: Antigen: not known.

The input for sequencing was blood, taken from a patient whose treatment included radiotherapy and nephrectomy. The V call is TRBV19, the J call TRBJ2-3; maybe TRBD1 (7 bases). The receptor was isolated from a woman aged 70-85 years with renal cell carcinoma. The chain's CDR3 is CASSMQGGKDTQYF. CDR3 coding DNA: TGTGCCAGTAGTATGCAGGGGGGTAAAGATACGCAGTATTTT.